These T cell receptor beta chains were read from a single sample in a study of beta chain features in type 1 diabetes. Method: immunoSEQ multiplex PCR; TCRdb's copy keeps in-frame clones and lacks some. The repertoire consists of around 260,000 clones, with around 25% occurring once and the leading ten covering more than 0.009%. The sample was naive CD4+ T cells from blood. These TCRs come from a woman aged 25 to 39 with type 1 diabetes. The CDR3 runs from the conserved cysteine through the conserved F or W. D genes are given only for firm matches. Clone size appears in some rows only: once, few, many, or a class for an expanded clone.

clone size	V gene	J gene	D gene	CDR3 DNA	CDR3 protein
few	TRBV4-1	TRBJ2-3	-	TGCGCCAGCAGCCAAGATCTATCCGGGGTTGCAGATACGCAGTATTTT	CASSQDLSGVADTQYF
-	TRBV7-9	TRBJ2-5	-	TGTGCCAGCAGCTCTAGAGGGGGAGGGCCAGTTGAGACCCAGTACTTC	CASSSRGGGPVETQYF
-	TRBV7-3	TRBJ1-1	-	TGTGCCAGCAGCTTAAGCGGGAACACTGAAGCTTTCTTT	CASSLSGNTEAFF
-	TRBV20-1	TRBJ1-1	-	TGCAGTGCTCAATTAGGGGAGGGAGCTTTCTTT	CSAQLGEGAFF
few	TRBV4-1	TRBJ2-3	TRBD2	TGCGCCAGCAGCCAAGTTCCAGCGGGAGGGCGGGGAGATACGCAGTATTTT	CASSQVPAGGRGDTQYF
-	TRBV19	TRBJ1-1	-	TGTGCCAGTCGTAAGGACTCTGAAGCTTTCTTT	CASRKDSEAFF
-	TRBV28	TRBJ1-2	-	TGTGCCAGCAGTTTAACTGGCAGGGCATCCGGCTACACCTTC	CASSLTGRASGYTF
-	TRBV11-2	TRBJ1-2	TRBD1	TGTGCCAGCAGCCGGGACAGGGATCTAGGAGGCTACACCTTC	CASSRDRDLGGYTF
few	TRBV7-3	TRBJ1-2	TRBD1	TGTGCCAGCAGCCCAAATGGGCGTTGGGACAGGGGCGGTGGCTACACCTTC	CASSPNGRWDRGGGYTF
-	TRBV9	TRBJ2-5	-	TGTGCCAGCAGCGTAGCAGGTCGCCAAGAGACCCAGTACTTC	CASSVAGRQETQYF
-	TRBV29-1	TRBJ2-1	TRBD1	TGCAGCGGGATCCGGGACAGCCAAATCAATGAGCAGTTCTTC	CSGIRDSQINEQFF
-	TRBV2	TRBJ1-1	-	TGTGCCAGCATCAGCTCCCCAGCACCGGGGGCTTTCTTT	CASISSPAPGAFF
few	TRBV5-1	TRBJ2-5	-	TGCGCCAGCAGCCGAGACCGTATCTGGGAGGCCCAAGAGACCCAGTACTTC	CASSRDRIWEAQETQYF
few	TRBV28	TRBJ1-2	-	TGTGCCAGCAGTTTCTCAGCTAACTATGGCTACACCTTC	CASSFSANYGYTF
-	TRBV28	TRBJ1-5	TRBD1	TGTGCCAGCTCGACAGGGGAGGGTCAGCCCCAGCATTTT	CASSTGEGQPQHF
few	TRBV29-1	TRBJ1-2	TRBD1	TGCAGCGCGAGTGACGGGACAGACTATGGCTACACCTTC	CSASDGTDYGYTF